This T cell receptor beta chain was retrieved from a study of blood T cell repertoires in COVID-19. Study details: Researchers got acute and convalescent COVID-19 samples from the United States, Italy and Spain. PBMCs, B-cell-depleted T cells, or T cells provided the cDNA or gDNA that made up the material.

As originally analysed: Nucleated cell number was recorded as an estimate derived from reference gene primer amplification. TCRdb's table, derived via immunoSEQ multiplex PCR, lists solely in-frame clones and lacks some. V, J and clone size are taken as reported in that table, and D and trimming were inferred from the DNA itself. Of 89,000 or so clones in the sample, approximately 81% are singletons; the top ten hold 38%. The V and J ends lost 3 bases and 1 base, in that order; junction bases with no gene match: 11. This CDR3 spans 19 amino acids. Per germline, CDR1 LNHDA and CDR2 SQIVND (reference sequence).

The chain combines TRBV19 with TRBJ2-4; 11 bases match TRBD2. The source is a man at least 80 years old with acute or convalescent COVID-19. Sequencing used peripheral blood. The CDR3 region has the DNA TGTGCCAGTAGTATCAGGGGGCTGTCTAGCGGGAGGGCCAAAAACATTCAGTACTTC. It codes for CASSIRGLSSGRAKNIQYF.